Sequencing of this T cell receptor (beta chain) was carried out in a study of cytomegalovirus exposure and HLA in healthy donors. Details on this clone: Its target is unknown.

This PCR relied on a set of 60 Vbeta primers and 13 Jbeta primers. Clones were sequenced by immunoSEQ multiplex PCR, and TCRdb holds only the in-frame ones, with some missing. Recorded for this sample: about 160,000 clones. General study results and limits: A later analysis showed HLA-associated TCR beta chains outstripping equally common others in clonal expansion. The study carried out a later analysis of TCR beta sequences. It associated some 17,000 of them with specific HLA alleles at a false discovery rate of 0.05.

This CDR3 is 15 amino acids long. Germline CDR1 reads ENHRY; CDR2 reads SYGVKD. V gave up 2 bases and J gave up 5 bases; unmatched junction bases: 4. This TCR derives from a woman in her sixties in good health and CMV-seronegative. This sequence joins TRBV10-3 and TRBJ1-5, with TRBD1 matching 9 bases. The sample comprised PBMCs. The CDR3 nucleotides are TGTGCCATCAGTGAGGACAGGGGGTCTTATCAGCCCCAGCATTTT. Protein product: CAISEDRGSYQPQHF.